A single sample is the source of the 7 T cell receptor beta chains below, sequenced in a study of cytomegalovirus exposure and HLA in healthy donors. The assay was immunoSEQ multiplex PCR, and TCRdb's table has in-frame clones only and misses some. The sample includes roughly 86,000 clones, less than 96% of them seen just once. The sequenced material came from PBMCs. The receptors shown here come from a man younger than 30 in good health and CMV-seropositive.

The V call is TRBV28, the J call TRBJ1-5, with unresolved D. The CDR3 is made up of 13 amino acids. Germline V CDR1 and CDR2: MDHEN, SYDVKM. The V gene lost 1 base and the J gene lost 7 bases, with 8 bases spanning the gap. CDR3 DNA: TGTGCCAGCAGTTTATTAATTGGCCAGCCCCAGCATTTT. Amino acid sequence: CASSLLIGQPQHF.

V gene TRBV6-5 combines with J gene TRBJ2-7, with 7 bases matching TRBD2. The CDR3 is 15 residues long. In germline, CDR1 is MNHEY, CDR2 SVGAGI. V was pared by 8 bases and J by 3 bases, with 13 bases of the junction left unmatched. Here the CDR3 DNA reads TGTGCCAGCGGCGCGGCTGGGGAGGGAAACTACGAGCAGTACTTC. This encodes CASGAAGEGNYEQYF.

For this clone: Other DNA sequences in this sample translate to the same CDR3. This chain uses TRBV28 with TRBJ1-2; the D is unclear. The CDR3 consists of 13 residues. V gave up 2 bases and J gave up 1 base, with 5 bases separating them. Looked up from germline, CDR1 is MDHEN and CDR2 is SYDVKM. The CDR3 reads CASSLGSNYGYTF. DNA of the CDR3: TGTGCCAGCAGTTTAGGTAGTAACTATGGCTACACCTTC.

The chain recombines TRBV18 with TRBJ2-7; 7 bases line up with TRBD1. CDR3 length: 15 residues. The germline gives CDR1 KGHSH, CDR2 LQKENI. After removal of 3 bases from V and 2 bases from J, the junction contained 7 bases not matched to a gene. The CDR3 reads CASSPARDSTYEQYF. CDR3 nucleotide sequence: TGTGCCAGCTCACCGGCTCGGGACAGTACCTACGAGCAGTACTTC.

CDR3 coding DNA: TGTGCCAGCAGTACCCAGGGCCCAGGGGGCACTGAAGCTTTCTTT. It yields the protein CASSTQGPGGTEAFF. The genes are TRBV6-1 and TRBJ1-1, with 7 bases identical to TRBD1. V gave up 5 bases and J gave up 4 bases; unmatched junction bases: 10. The CDR3 is 15 amino acids. Germline CDR1 reads MNHNS; CDR2 reads SASEGT.

The CDR3 loop is CASSLGGQWAGELFF. Here the CDR3 DNA reads TGCGCCAGCAGCTTGGGGGGACAGTGGGCCGGGGAGCTGTTTTTT. This rearrangement joins TRBV5-1 to TRBJ2-2; TRBD1 aligns across 7 bases. Germline V lookup: CDR1 SGHRS, CDR2 YFSETQ. This CDR3 region has 15 residues. V shed 0 bases, J shed 6 bases, and the junction held 5 bases outside the gene matches.

This chain links TRBV11-1 with TRBJ2-1; 11 bases map to TRBD2. Trimming at V came to 5 bases and at J to 5 bases, leaving 5 bases not matched to a gene. Germline CDR1 reads SGHAT; CDR2 reads FQDESV (reference sequence). The CDR3 is made up of 15 amino acids. Here the CDR3 reads CASSPGTSGDNEQFF. The CDR3 DNA reads as TGTGCCAGCAGCCCCGGGACTAGCGGCGACAATGAGCAGTTCTTC.